One sample yielded the 7 T cell receptor beta chains listed below, sequenced in a study of tumor and adjacent non-tumor tissue in lung cancer. This sample's RNA came from whole unsorted tissue. TCRbeta libraries were built with three rounds of nested PCR, modified from ARM-PCR. TCRdb ran MiXCR on the multiplex PCR reads and lists one entry per CDR3 protein. The sample carries around 200,000 distinct CDR3 sequences, 71% recorded once. The sequencing input was lung tumor tissue. Source of these receptors: a man in his sixties with non-small cell lung cancer.

About this clonotype itself: A much larger clone is a single base away; this may be a read error. CDR3 DNA: TGCAGTGCTAGGAATTCGGACAGGGACCTTTCCCGGATGGAGCAGTACTTC. Amino acids: CSARNSDRDLSRMEQYF. V is TRBV20-1 and J is TRBJ2-7; 8 bases fit TRBD1. The CDR3 length is 17 residues. V lost 3 bases to trimming and J lost 7 bases; unmatched junction nucleotides: 20. Germline V gene sequence: CDR1 DFQATT, CDR2 SNEGSKA (reference sequence).

The CDR3 DNA follows: TGCGCCAGCAGCTTGGAACAGGGGGCGTACTATGAGCAGTTCTTC. This translates into CASSLEQGAYYEQFF. The gene calls are TRBV5-1 and TRBJ2-1, with 9 positions matching TRBD1. CDR1 and CDR2 (germline): SGHRS, YFSETQ. The CDR3 consists of 15 residues. Unmatched junction bases numbered 6, after V lost 0 bases and J lost 8 bases.

The chain joins TRBV20-1 to TRBJ1-1, with D perhaps TRBD1 (6 bases). The CDR3 length is 13 residues. Germline loops: CDR1 DFQATT, CDR2 SNEGSKA (reference sequence). V lost 5 bases and J lost 10, with 20 bases in between. This CDR3 reads CSALAMGGALAFF. In nucleotides, the CDR3 is TGCAGTGCTCTCGCGATGGGGGGGGCATTAGCTTTCTTT.

The table lists this clonotype with a count of one. Given a much more abundant clone one base away, this may be a read error. This sequence joins TRBV20-1 and TRBJ2-4, with D maybe TRBD2 (6 bases). CDR1 and CDR2 (germline): DFQATT, SNEGSKA (reference sequence). The CDR3 is made up of 15 amino acids. The CDR3 DNA reads TGCAGTGGTAGAGATCAGGGACTAGCCAAAAACATTCAGTACTTC. Its translation is CSGRDQGLAKNIQYF.

The chain links TRBV29-1 to TRBJ1-2; D call uncertain. Trimming pared 7 bases from V and 4 bases from J, leaving 13 bases between. Germline CDR1 and CDR2: SQVTM and ANQGSEA. CDR3 length: 12 residues. CDR3 sequence: CSALLRTYGYTF. CDR3 DNA: TGCAGCGCTCTCCTCAGGACCTATGGCTACACCTTC.

To note about this clonotype: A read error may produce the germline difference seen at one junction end. The gene calls are TRBV4-2 and TRBJ1-1; 10 nucleotides line up with TRBD1. The CDR3 extends over 16 amino acids. Germline V CDR1 and CDR2: LGHNA, YNFKEQ. CDR3 region: CSSSQDGTGVATGAFF. Written as DNA, the CDR3 is TGTTCCAGCAGCCAAGACGGGACAGGGGTTGCCACTGGAGCTTTCTTT.

On this clonotype itself: This CDR3 is missing its conserved last phenylalanine or tryptophan, likely due to a read error. The rearrangement links TRBV11-1 to TRBJ2-7, with TRBD1 identical over 7 bases. Germline CDR1 is SGHAT and CDR2 is FQDESV (reference sequence). The V and J ends lost 5 bases and 3 bases, in that order; junction bases with no gene match: 13. There are 16 residues in the CDR3. Written as DNA, the CDR3 is TGTGCCAGCAGCGGACGCCGGCTGGCAGGGGGCTACGAGCAGTACCTC. Translating it yields CASSGRRLAGGYEQYL.